This TCR beta chain was observed in a study of shared clonotypes between healthy human individuals. The wider study: Three plates were used per donor for CD4 naive, three for CD4 memory, two for CD8 naive and one for CD8 memory. Broader study findings: It was anticipated that sequencing depth would influence how many clonotypes donors shared. Several donors held approximately 5% of naive CD4 clonotypes in common.

Repertoires were generated with immunoSEQ multiplex PCR, while TCRdb's copy carries only in-frame clones and drops some. The sample holds about 2.4 million clones; over 85% are singletons and the top ten take 0.36%. The V end lost 5 bases, the J end lost 8 bases, and 12 bases lay between the germline ends. Germline V gene lookup returns CDR1 SGHTA and CDR2 FQGNSA. This CDR3 spans 13 amino acids. Note on this clone: The antigen remains undetermined.

The sample taken for sequencing was naive CD4+ T cells from PBMCs. Subset in this sample: CD45RA+ positively selected. The source of this sequence is a man younger than 30 in good health. Some clones in this sample may be carry-over from other donors' samples. The chain is built from TRBV7-2 and TRBJ1-4; D is ambiguous. CDR3 sequence: CASSQRREEKLFF. CDR3 nucleotide sequence: TGTGCCAGCAGCCAAAGACGAGAGGAAAAACTGTTTTTT. The full variable domain, rest sourced from reference TRBV7-2 and TRBJ1-4, is GAGVSQSPSNKVTEKGKDVELRCDPISGHTALYWYRQSLGQGLEFLIYFQGNSAPDKSGLPSDRFSAERTGGSVSTLTIQRTQQEDSAVYLCASSQRREEKLFFGSGTQLSVL.